This paragraph covers one TCR beta chain sequence. Germline-derived CDR1 and CDR2 are MNHEY and SMNVEV (reference sequence). V dropped 3 bases and J dropped 0 bases, with 14 bases sitting between them. This CDR3 spans 16 amino acids. This entry is derived from a study of blood T cell repertoires in COVID-19. Study at large: Sources were T cells, B-cell-depleted T cells, or PBMCs; the material itself was cDNA or gDNA.

Generated by immunoSEQ multiplex PCR, the TCRdb table keeps only in-frame clones and is missing some. The sample has approximately 170,000 clones; around 82% are singletons. V usage is TRBV27 and J usage is TRBJ1-2; D may be TRBD1 (5 bases). Specimen: peripheral blood. This TCR was recovered from a man older than 75 with COVID-19, enrolled during active disease. The CDR3 loop is CASSFSRDRANYGYTF. CDR3 in DNA: TGTGCCAGCAGTTTTTCCAGAGACAGAGCTAACTATGGCTACACCTTC.